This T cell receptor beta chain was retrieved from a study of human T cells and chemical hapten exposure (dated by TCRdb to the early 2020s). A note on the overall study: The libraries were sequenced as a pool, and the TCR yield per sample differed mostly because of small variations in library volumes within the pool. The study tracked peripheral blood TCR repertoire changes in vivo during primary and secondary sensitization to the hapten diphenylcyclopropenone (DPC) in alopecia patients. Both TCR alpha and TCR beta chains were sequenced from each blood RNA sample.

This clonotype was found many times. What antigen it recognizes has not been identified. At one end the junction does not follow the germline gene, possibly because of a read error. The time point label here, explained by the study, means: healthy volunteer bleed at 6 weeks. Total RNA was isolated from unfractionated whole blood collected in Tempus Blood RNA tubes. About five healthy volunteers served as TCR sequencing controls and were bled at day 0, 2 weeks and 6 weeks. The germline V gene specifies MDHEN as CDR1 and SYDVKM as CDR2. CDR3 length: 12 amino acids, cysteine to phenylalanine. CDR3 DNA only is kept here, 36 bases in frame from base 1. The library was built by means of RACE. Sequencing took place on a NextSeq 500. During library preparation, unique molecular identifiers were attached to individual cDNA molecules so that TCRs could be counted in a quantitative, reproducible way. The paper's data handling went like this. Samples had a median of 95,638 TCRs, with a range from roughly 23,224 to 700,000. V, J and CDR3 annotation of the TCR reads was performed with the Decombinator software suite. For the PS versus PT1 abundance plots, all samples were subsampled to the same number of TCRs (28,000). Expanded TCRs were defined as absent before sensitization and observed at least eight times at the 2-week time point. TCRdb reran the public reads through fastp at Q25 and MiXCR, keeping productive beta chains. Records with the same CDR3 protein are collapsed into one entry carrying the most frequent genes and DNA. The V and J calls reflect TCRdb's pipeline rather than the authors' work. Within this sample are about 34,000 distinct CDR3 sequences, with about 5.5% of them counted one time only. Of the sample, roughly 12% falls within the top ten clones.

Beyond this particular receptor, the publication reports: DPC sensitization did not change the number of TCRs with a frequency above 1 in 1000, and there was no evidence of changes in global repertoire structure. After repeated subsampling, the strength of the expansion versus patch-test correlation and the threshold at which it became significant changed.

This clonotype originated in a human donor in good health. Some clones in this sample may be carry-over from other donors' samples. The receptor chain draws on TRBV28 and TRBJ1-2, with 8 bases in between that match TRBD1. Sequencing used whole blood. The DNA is TGCGTATCCAGGGGGCCCCCTTCAGGCTACACCTTC. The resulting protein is CVSRGPPSGYTF.